This TCR beta chain was found in a study of blood T cell repertoires in COVID-19. Study information: The United States, Italy and Spain supplied acute and convalescent COVID-19 samples. T cells, B-cell-depleted T cells, or PBMCs provided the cDNA or gDNA that served as material.

The CDR3 spans 13 residues. The V and J ends lost 0 bases and 5 bases respectively, with 8 bases between them. Germline V gene lookup returns CDR1 SGDLS and CDR2 YYNGEE. Authors' analysis steps: The authors estimated nucleated cell counts from reference gene primer amplification. Method: immunoSEQ multiplex PCR; TCRdb's copy keeps in-frame clones and lacks some. The V and J calls and clone size are taken from that table; D and trimming were inferred from the DNA. The table has 130,000 to 150,000 clones, under 90% seen once. The chain couples TRBV9 to TRBJ1-1; maybe TRBD1 (6 bases). Sequencing input: peripheral blood. This receptor was taken from an elderly woman in a cohort sampled during active or convalescent COVID-19. The CDR3 protein is CASSVVRGTEAFF. CDR3 nucleotide sequence: TGTGCCAGCAGCGTAGTCAGGGGAACTGAAGCTTTCTTT.